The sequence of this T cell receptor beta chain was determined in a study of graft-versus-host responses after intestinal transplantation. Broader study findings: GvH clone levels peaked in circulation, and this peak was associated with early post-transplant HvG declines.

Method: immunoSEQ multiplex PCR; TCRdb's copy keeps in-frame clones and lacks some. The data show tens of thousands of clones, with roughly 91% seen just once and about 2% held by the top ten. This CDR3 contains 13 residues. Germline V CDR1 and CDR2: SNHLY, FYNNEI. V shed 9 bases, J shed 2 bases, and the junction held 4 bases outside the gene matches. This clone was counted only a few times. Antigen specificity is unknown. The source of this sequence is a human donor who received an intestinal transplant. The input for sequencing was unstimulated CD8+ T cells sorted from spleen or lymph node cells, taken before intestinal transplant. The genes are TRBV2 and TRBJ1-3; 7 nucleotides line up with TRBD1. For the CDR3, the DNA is TGTGCCAGTGATACAGGGGCTGGAAACACCATATATTTT. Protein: CASDTGAGNTIYF.